Each of the 8 T cell receptor beta chains below was sequenced from the same sample in a study of Graves' ophthalmopathy and Graves' hyperthyroidism (dated by TCRdb to 2016 to 2019). TCRdb records Illumina HiSeq 2000 as the sequencer. For repertoire sequencing, the TCR beta CDR3 regions were amplified from RNA transcripts. The first round was an RT-PCR using HTBI primers with the Qiagen OneStep RT-PCR kit, and this first round was followed by a second-round multiplex PCR, then size selection and purification. TCRdb reworked the public reads: Q25 trimming with fastp, MiXCR clone assembly, productive beta chains retained. When rows share a CDR3 protein, they turn into one entry using the most common DNA and genes. The sample table records around 590,000 distinct CDR3 sequences; 35% to 40% of these occur just once. The ten largest clonotypes hold approximately 4.1% of the sample. Sequencing was carried out using peripheral blood or thyroid tissue (not recorded which). Receptors were obtained from an adult man with Graves' hyperthyroidism.

The V call is TRBV29-1, the J call TRBJ2-5; D is perhaps TRBD1 (5 bases). Trimming pared 4 bases from V and 5 bases from J, leaving 11 bases between. Germline lookup yields CDR1 SQVTM and CDR2 ANQGSEA. The CDR3 loop spans 12 amino acids. The CDR3, as DNA: TGCAGCGTTGTTAAGGGGCTTGAGACCCAGTACTTC. It translates to CSVVKGLETQYF.

The chain is built from TRBV10-3 and TRBJ2-7; 13 bases are shared with TRBD2. The ends lost 10 bases at V and 4 bases at J; junction bases unmatched: 16. CDR3 length: 17 residues. The germline V gene encodes CDR1 ENHRY and CDR2 SYGVKD. The CDR3 region is CASGTSGIAGHLYEQYF. The DNA for the CDR3 is TGTGCCAGCGGGACTAGCGGGATTGCAGGTCATCTTTACGAGCAGTACTTC.

Note on this clonotype: A read error may be the cause here, since a much bigger clone is one base away. This chain uses TRBV4-2 with TRBJ2-7, with D unresolved. The CDR3 length is 15 residues. Trimming cost V 1 base and J 2 bases, with 12 bases left between them. Germline V gene data show CDR1 as LGHNA and CDR2 as YNFKEQ. This CDR3 is CASSQATRWAYEQYF. The CDR3 DNA sequence: TGTGCCAGCAGCCAAGCGACACGGTGGGCCTACGAGCAGTACTTC.

The rearrangement joins TRBV7-3 to TRBJ2-5, with 12 nucleotides matching TRBD2. This CDR3 has 17 residues. J gave up 1 base and V 5 bases, and 8 bases lay outside the gene matches. Germline-derived CDR1 and CDR2 are SGHTA and FQGTGA. The CDR3 sequence: CASSVTGLAGPQETQYF. For the CDR3, the DNA is TGTGCCAGCAGCGTGACAGGACTAGCGGGGCCCCAAGAGACCCAGTACTTC.

This clonotype has ten or more counts. The chain couples TRBV7-6 to TRBJ1-2; D perhaps matches TRBD1 (6 bases). Trimming took off 1 base at V and 3 bases at J, with 9 bases between the two ends. CDR1 SGHVS and CDR2 FNYEAQ come from the germline V gene. There are 14 residues in the CDR3. Here the CDR3 DNA reads TGTGCCAGCAGCTTAGGGGCAGGGGACTATGGCTACACCTTC. Protein: CASSLGAGDYGYTF.

In this sample, this clonotype turned up many times. The chain is built from TRBV11-2 and TRBJ2-3; D may correspond to TRBD1 or TRBD2 (6 bases each). V was shortened by 3 bases and J by 4 bases, with 8 bases between the two germline ends. Germline V gene lookup returns CDR1 SGHAT and CDR2 FQNNGV. The CDR3 covers 13 residues. CDR3: CASSLGGADTQYF. CDR3 bases: TGTGCCAGCAGCTTGGGGGGCGCAGATACGCAGTATTTT.

This clonotype showed up many times. This chain uses TRBV4-2 with TRBJ2-7; 9 positions agree with TRBD2. J was trimmed by 3 bases and V by 0 bases; bases with no gene match: 3. CDR3 length equals 15 residues. Germline values: CDR1 LGHNA, CDR2 YNFKEQ. The CDR3 sequence: CASSQEKAGGYEQYF. DNA for the CDR3: TGTGCCAGCAGCCAAGAGAAAGCGGGGGGCTACGAGCAGTACTTC.

This clonotype was seen ten or more times. This chain joins TRBV5-1 and TRBJ2-2, with D possibly being TRBD2 (5 bases). The CDR3 totals 15 residues. In germline, CDR1 is SGHRS, CDR2 YFSETQ. Trimming stripped 0 bases from V and 7 bases from J, with 13 bases between. The DNA of the CDR3 is TGCGCCAGCAGCTTGGGGTCCTCGGGGTACGGGGAGCTGTTTTTT. It specifies CASSLGSSGYGELFF.